The following is a T cell receptor beta chain sequence with its context. Antigen unknown. The data derive from a study of graft-versus-host responses after intestinal transplantation. At the level of the study: All recipients were given anti-thymocyte globulin induction, and tacrolimus and steroids were then administered for three to four years. The study's findings and limits: Some patients had graft-donor T cell macrochimerism, and their allografts showed high graft-versus-host to host-versus-graft clonal ratios. Circulating GvH clones peaking coincided with falling HvG clones soon after transplant.

The CDR3 extends over 17 amino acids. After removal of 4 bases from V and 3 bases from J, the junction contained 11 bases not matched to a gene. The germline V gene has CDR1 SGHTA and CDR2 FQGNSA. TCRdb's table, derived via immunoSEQ multiplex PCR, lists solely in-frame clones and lacks some. The data show about 78,000 clones, about nine tenths seen once. The source material was unstimulated CD8+ T cells sorted from spleen or lymph node cells, sampled before transplant. The chain couples TRBV7-2 to TRBJ1-2, with 10 positions matching TRBD1. The clonotype comes from a human donor who was the organ donor for an intestinal transplant. CDR3 sequence (DNA): TGTGCCAGCAGCTCCCGGGACAGGGGCGACTTTTACTATGGCTACACCTTC. It translates to CASSSRDRGDFYYGYTF. The entire variable domain, with the rest obtained from reference TRBV7-2 and TRBJ1-2, is as follows: GAGVSQSPSNKVTEKGKDVELRCDPISGHTALYWYRQSLGQGLEFLIYFQGNSAPDKSGLPSDRFSAERTGGSVSTLTIQRTQQEDSAVYLCASSSRDRGDFYYGYTFGSGTRLTVV.